This T cell receptor (beta chain) was documented in a study of shared T cell receptors in the human thymus. Sequenced by immunoSEQ multiplex PCR; TCRdb stores in-frame clones only, minus some. Seen here are about 660,000 clones, 70% to 90% observed once, and the top ten hold 0.0085% to 0.012%. Trimming removed 1 base from V and 7 bases from J, with 22 bases in between. Germline-derived CDR1 and CDR2 are LNHDA and SQIVND (reference sequence). CDR3 size: 17 residues. These sequences were also reported in another study, on human thymus T cells. That work adds: Thymic and blood repertoires seemed to favor certain V and J genes.

Sequencing was performed on thymocytes. The receptor comes from a boy in the first two years of life with a congenital heart defect. This chain uses TRBV19 with TRBJ1-2, with unresolved D. The CDR3 protein is CASSIAGEEQRVSGYTF. CDR3 bases: TGTGCCAGTAGTATAGCGGGTGAGGAACAGCGGGTCTCTGGCTACACCTTC.